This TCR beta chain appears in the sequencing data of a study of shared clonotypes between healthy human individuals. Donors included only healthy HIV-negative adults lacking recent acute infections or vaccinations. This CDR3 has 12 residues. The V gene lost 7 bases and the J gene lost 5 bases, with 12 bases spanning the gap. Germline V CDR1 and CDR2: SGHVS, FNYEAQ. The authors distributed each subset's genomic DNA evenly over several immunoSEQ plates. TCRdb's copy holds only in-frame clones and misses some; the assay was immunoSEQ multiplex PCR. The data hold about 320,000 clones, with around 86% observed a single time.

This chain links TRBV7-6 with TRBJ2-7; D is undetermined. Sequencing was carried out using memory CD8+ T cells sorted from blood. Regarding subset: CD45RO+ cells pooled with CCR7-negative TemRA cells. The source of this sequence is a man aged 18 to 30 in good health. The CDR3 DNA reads TGTGCCAGCAATAGAGACCAGGACGAGCAGTACTTC. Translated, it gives CASNRDQDEQYF. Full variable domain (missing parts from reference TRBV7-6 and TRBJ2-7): GAGVSQSPRYKVTKRGQDVALRCDPISGHVSLYWYRQALGQGPEFLTYFNYEAQQDKSGLPNDRFSAERPEGSISTLTIQRTEQRDSAMYRCASNRDQDEQYFGPGTRLTVT.